The 32 T cell receptor beta chains in this list originate from one sample, sequenced in a study of Graves' ophthalmopathy and Graves' hyperthyroidism. Scientists amplified the TCR beta CDR3 regions from RNA transcripts. HTBI primers primed a first-round RT-PCR, and a second-round multiplex PCR followed. In TCRdb, the multiplex PCR reads were re-called with MiXCR into one record per CDR3 protein. Of 360,000 or so distinct CDR3 sequences in the sample, around 17% were seen once. The source material was peripheral blood. All receptors come from a woman between 18 and 29 years old with Graves' ophthalmopathy.

This clonotype was counted a few times. The chain links TRBV12-3 or TRBV12-4 to TRBJ1-2; D possibly corresponds to TRBD1 (5 bases). This CDR3 is 12 amino acids long. The V end lost 3 bases, the J end lost 6 bases, and 8 bases lay between the germline ends. CDR3 in DNA: TGTGCCAGCAGTTTCGACAGACATGGCTACACCTTC. Protein: CASSFDRHGYTF.

In its sample, this clonotype was seen a few times. The chain has TRBV6-2 or TRBV6-3 and TRBJ2-6, with 8 bases that match TRBD1. CDR3 length equals 19 residues. The germline gives CDR1 MNHEY, CDR2 SVGEGT. V gave up 6 bases and J gave up 1 base; unmatched junction bases: 14. The CDR3: CASSLGTGILASGANVLTF. The CDR3 nucleotides read TGTGCCAGCAGCCTGGGGACAGGAATCTTAGCTTCTGGGGCCAACGTCCTGACTTTC.

This clonotype has ten or more counts. The chain carries TRBV20-1 and TRBJ2-4; TRBD1 is a possible D gene (7 bases). CDR3 length equals 13 residues. V was trimmed by 5 bases and J by 3 bases, leaving 11 bases between them. The V gene's germline CDR1 is DFQATT and CDR2 SNEGSKA (reference sequence). The CDR3 reads CSAVQGGKNIQYF. DNA of the CDR3: TGCAGTGCTGTGCAGGGGGGCAAAAACATTCAGTACTTC.

This clonotype was detected ten times or more. Here the CDR3 reads CASSPLKGETEAFF. CDR3 bases: TGTGCCAGCAGCCCCTTGAAGGGAGAGACTGAAGCTTTCTTT. The V and J genes are TRBV11-2 and TRBJ1-1, with D unclear. The germline V gene has CDR1 SGHAT and CDR2 FQNNGV. This CDR3 has 14 residues. V lost 5 bases to trimming and J lost 5 bases, with 15 bases between them.

This clonotype was picked up many times. This chain joins TRBV28 and TRBJ2-7, with TRBD2 identical over 7 bases. The junction had 5 bases not matched to a gene; V was cut back by 2 bases and J by 1 base. Germline lookup yields CDR1 MDHEN and CDR2 SYDVKM. The CDR3 totals 15 residues. The CDR3 is CASSLREGGSYEQYF. DNA of the CDR3: TGTGCCAGCAGTTTAAGGGAGGGAGGTTCCTACGAGCAGTACTTC.

V gene TRBV19 combines with J gene TRBJ1-2, with D maybe TRBD1 (6 bases). Trimming took 10 bases from V and 0 from J, leaving 12 bases between them. This CDR3 spans 13 amino acids. The germline gives CDR1 LNHDA, CDR2 SQIVND (reference sequence). CDR3 loop: CATRTAPNYGYTF. The CDR3 region has the DNA TGTGCCACTAGGACAGCACCTAACTATGGCTACACCTTC.

Many counts were recorded for this clonotype. J is TRBJ2-5 and V is TRBV7-2; 7 bases map to TRBD1. J gave up 4 bases and V 3 bases, and 5 bases lay outside the gene matches. This CDR3 region has 14 residues. Germline V gene sequence: CDR1 SGHTA, CDR2 FQGNSA. The CDR3 spells CASSFPTGRETQYF. CDR3 in DNA: TGTGCCAGCAGCTTTCCGACAGGGAGAGAGACCCAGTACTTC.

This clonotype was detected many times. J is TRBJ2-7 and V is TRBV6-1; TRBD1 aligns across 7 bases. The germline gives CDR1 MNHNS, CDR2 SASEGT. The CDR3 runs to 15 residues. Trimming removed 5 bases from V and 4 bases from J; junction bases left unmatched: 11. The CDR3 nucleotides read TGTGCCAGCAGTCAGGGGACAGAAGGACGGTACGAGCAGTACTTC. Encoded protein: CASSQGTEGRYEQYF.

This clonotype has at least ten counts. J is TRBJ2-7 and V is TRBV6-2 or TRBV6-3, with 7 bases identical to TRBD2. Trimming cost V 8 bases and J 2 bases; bases outside gene matches: 3. Per germline, CDR1 MNHEY and CDR2 SVGEGT. The CDR3 is made up of 12 amino acids. This CDR3 reads CASWEGPYEQYF. In DNA form, the CDR3 reads TGTGCCAGCTGGGAGGGCCCCTACGAGCAGTACTTC.

This clonotype was detected many times. The chain uses TRBV11-2 and TRBJ1-1, with TRBD1 matching over 9 bases. Germline V gene lookup returns CDR1 SGHAT and CDR2 FQNNGV. The CDR3 runs to 15 residues. The trim removed 5 bases at V and 3 bases at J, leaving 7 bases unmatched. CDR3 coding DNA: TGTGCCAGCAGCACCCGACAGGGGGAAGACACTGAAGCTTTCTTT. It codes for CASSTRQGEDTEAFF.

This clonotype was recorded at least ten times. The chain is built from TRBV12-3 or TRBV12-4 and TRBJ1-5; D is possibly TRBD1 (5 bases). The CDR3 sequence is 12 residues long. Trimming stripped 5 bases from V and 9 bases from J, with 11 bases between. CDR3: CASSHAGGPQHF. In nucleotides, the CDR3 is TGTGCCAGCAGTCACGCGGGGGGGCCCCAGCATTTT.

Many counts were recorded for this clonotype. The CDR3, as DNA: TGTGCCAGTCTCTCCTGGAGGGGTAACGACAGAAATCAGCCCCAGCATTTT. Its protein product is CASLSWRGNDRNQPQHF. The rearrangement joins TRBV6-2 or TRBV6-3 to TRBJ1-5, with a weak D call TRBD1 (5 bases). Trimming took 9 bases from V and 4 from J, leaving 25 bases between them. Germline V gene data show CDR1 as MNHEY and CDR2 as SVGEGT. This CDR3 comprises 17 residues.

This clonotype came up many times. This rearrangement joins TRBV7-2 to TRBJ1-2; no reliable D call. Trimming shortened V by 0 bases and J by 3 bases, and 5 bases separated the two germline ends. This CDR3 spans 13 amino acids. The germline V gene has CDR1 SGHTA and CDR2 FQGNSA. The CDR3 loop reads CASSLAPDYGYTF. Written as DNA, the CDR3 is TGTGCCAGCAGCTTAGCCCCCGACTATGGCTACACCTTC.

In this sample, this clonotype turned up many times. The chain couples TRBV7-8 to TRBJ2-5, with D possibly being TRBD2 (5 bases). V gave up 0 bases and J gave up 5 bases, with 7 bases separating them. The CDR3 runs 13 residues. The germline gives CDR1 SGHVS, CDR2 FQNEAQ. The CDR3 DNA reads TGTGCCAGCAGCTTAGCGCGGGTTGAGACCCAGTACTTC. This translates into CASSLARVETQYF. Together with reference TRBV7-8 and TRBJ2-5, the CDR3 gives the full variable domain: GAGVSQSPRYKVAKRGQDVALRCDPISGHVSLFWYQQALGQGPEFLTYFQNEAQLDKSGLPSDRFFAERPEGSVSTLKIQRTQQEDSAVYLCASSLARVETQYFGPGTRLLVL.

This clonotype was recorded at least ten times. The chain links TRBV30 to TRBJ2-7; D is tentatively TRBD1 or TRBD2 (5 bases each). Germline V gene lookup returns CDR1 GTSNPN and CDR2 SVGIG (reference sequence). The V end was cut by 4 bases, the J end by 6 bases, with 16 bases between. This CDR3 has 13 residues. As DNA, the CDR3 is TGTGCCTGGAATTCGGGATTCGGGGCCGAGCAGTACTTC. Translation: CAWNSGFGAEQYF. Combining the CDR3 with reference TRBV30 and TRBJ2-7 gives the whole variable domain SQTIHQWPATLVQPVGSPLSLECTVEGTSNPNLYWYRQAAGRGLQLLFYSVGIGQISSEVPQNLSASRPQDRQFILSSKKLLLSDSGFYLCAWNSGFGAEQYFGPGTRLTVT.

This clonotype was detected many times. V is TRBV6-1 and J is TRBJ2-5; TRBD2 is a possible D gene (5 bases). The CDR3 runs 16 residues. V was trimmed by 1 base and J by 3 bases, leaving 15 bases between them. Germline V gives CDR1 MNHNS, CDR2 SASEGT. CDR3 nucleotide sequence: TGTGCCAGCAGTGAAGGAAGAAGGATCGGGGAAGAGACCCAGTACTTC. This sequence encodes CASSEGRRIGEETQYF.

This clonotype was picked up a small number of times. The chain has TRBV27 and TRBJ2-5; 8 bases match TRBD2. After removal of 4 bases from V and 4 bases from J, the junction contained 5 bases not matched to a gene. The CDR3 has 14 amino acids. CDR1 is MNHEY, CDR2 SMNVEV, per germline (reference sequence). As DNA, the CDR3 is TGTGCCAGCAGTTCCATCGGGGGGGTAGAGACCCAGTACTTC. This gives the protein CASSSIGGVETQYF.

V is TRBV6-1 and J is TRBJ2-7; 8 bases map to TRBD2. The V gene end was trimmed by 8 bases and the J gene end by 7 bases; junction bases not matched to a gene: 10. CDR3 length: 13 residues. Per germline, CDR1 MNHNS and CDR2 SASEGT. CDR3 DNA sequence: TGTGCCAGCGTGCTAGCGGGCAACGGGGAGCAGTACTTC. Its translation: CASVLAGNGEQYF.

Many counts were recorded for this clonotype. The chain links TRBV10-3 to TRBJ2-5; D is ambiguous. The germline gives CDR1 ENHRY, CDR2 SYGVKD. This CDR3 spans 11 amino acids. Trimming pared 6 bases from V and 5 bases from J, leaving 7 bases between. Here the CDR3 DNA reads TGTGCCATCAGGCAAGGGGAGACCCAGTACTTC. Its translation: CAIRQGETQYF.

This clonotype has at least ten counts. The chain joins TRBV3-1 to TRBJ1-1; D gene ambiguous. The V and J ends lost 3 bases and 4 bases respectively, with 12 bases between them. From germline, CDR1 is LGHDT and CDR2 YNNKEL (reference sequence). The CDR3 length is 14 residues. The CDR3 DNA reads TGTGCCAGCAGCCACCGGACGGTGGGCACTGAAGCTTTCTTT. Translated: CASSHRTVGTEAFF.

This sequence joins TRBV15 and TRBJ1-3; D unclear. The CDR3 length is 13 residues. V lost 5 bases and J 1 base, leaving 6 bases between the germline ends. Germline assignment: CDR1 LNHNV and CDR2 YYDKDF (reference sequence). CDR3 in DNA: TGTGCCACCAGCTCCATATCTGGAAACACCATATATTTT. This gives the protein CATSSISGNTIYF.

This chain joins TRBV27 and TRBJ2-5; the D is unclear. Germline CDR1 reads MNHEY; CDR2 reads SMNVEV (reference sequence). The CDR3 is made up of 14 amino acids. Trimming took off 3 bases at V and 1 base at J, with 9 bases between the two ends. This CDR3 reads CASSFYQSQETQYF. CDR3 bases: TGTGCCAGCAGTTTTTATCAGAGCCAAGAGACCCAGTACTTC.

This clonotype has a count of ten or more. A read error may account for a junction end that differs from germline. CDR3 in DNA: TGTGCCAGCAGCCAAGGGGATCAAGGGACCCAGTACTTC. The encoded protein is CASSQGDQGTQYF. The chain carries TRBV4-2 and TRBJ2-5; D remains ambiguous. The CDR3 runs to 13 residues. Germline-derived CDR1 and CDR2 are LGHNA and YNFKEQ.

This clonotype was detected ten times or more. The gene calls are TRBV7-9 and TRBJ1-1, with a weak D call TRBD1 (5 bases). This CDR3 is built from 15 residues. V was clipped by 4 bases and J by 2 bases, with 14 bases between them. Per the germline V gene, CDR1 is SEHNR and CDR2 is FQNEAQ (reference sequence). This CDR3 is CASSSGRVGNTEAFF. In DNA form, the CDR3 reads TGTGCCAGCAGCTCAGGCAGGGTTGGTAACACTGAAGCTTTCTTT.

This chain uses TRBV28 with TRBJ1-3; the D gene is possibly TRBD1 (6 bases). CDR1 and CDR2 from the germline V gene are MDHEN and SYDVKM. Trimming took off 6 bases at V and 3 bases at J, with 12 bases between the two ends. The length of the CDR3 is 14 residues. The CDR3 loop reads CASSSDSIGNTIYF. CDR3 in DNA: TGTGCCAGCAGCTCGGACAGCATTGGAAACACCATATATTTT.

This clonotype was observed many times. The junction departs from germline at one end; a sequencing error may be responsible. The gene calls are TRBV11-2 and TRBJ1-3; a possible D gene is TRBD1 (5 bases). From germline, CDR1 is SGHAT and CDR2 FQNNGV. The CDR3 is made up of 16 amino acids. The CDR3 region has the DNA TGTGCCAGCAGCAACAGAGGGGCCCCCTCTGGAAACACCATATACTTT. Translation gives CASSNRGAPSGNTIYF.

This clonotype was seen at least ten times. This chain uses TRBV6-2 or TRBV6-3 with TRBJ1-2; D possibly corresponds to TRBD1 (6 bases). The CDR3 runs to 13 residues. V was pared by 6 bases and J by 3 bases, with 11 bases between. CDR1 and CDR2 (germline): MNHEY, SVGEGT. The CDR3 DNA follows: TGTGCCAGCAGAAAACAGGGTCACTATGGCTACACCTTC. This codes for CASRKQGHYGYTF.

This clonotype was detected many times. The genes are TRBV28 and TRBJ2-7, with TRBD1 matching over 11 bases. The CDR3 loop spans 15 amino acids. Trimming cost V 7 bases and J 5 bases; bases outside gene matches: 10. Germline CDR1 is MDHEN and CDR2 is SYDVKM. As DNA, the CDR3 is TGTGCCAGCACCCTATACGGACAGGGGGCCCACGAGCAGTACTTC. This codes for CASTLYGQGAHEQYF. The full variable domain, with the rest looked up from reference TRBV28 and TRBJ2-7, is DVKVTQSSRYLVKRTGEKVFLECVQDMDHENMFWYRQDPGLGLRLIYFSYDVKMKEKGDIPEGYSVSREKKERFSLILESASTNQTSMYLCASTLYGQGAHEQYFGPGTRLTVT.

The table lists this clonotype with many counts. The chain couples TRBV12-3 or TRBV12-4 to TRBJ2-5; 7 bases match TRBD2. This CDR3 has 14 residues. V lost 2 bases, J lost 5 bases, and 5 bases stayed unmatched. CDR3 sequence (DNA): TGTGCCAGCAGTTTAAGGGGAGGGCCGGAGACCCAGTACTTC. Protein product: CASSLRGGPETQYF.

About this clonotype: It may be a read error: a sequence one base away is much more abundant. The chain recombines TRBV6-1 with TRBJ2-1; 9 positions match TRBD2. There are 14 residues in the CDR3. Germline CDR1 and CDR2: MNHNS and SASEGT. J gave up 5 bases and V 7 bases, and 6 bases lay outside the gene matches. DNA of the CDR3: TGTGCCAGCAACAGGCGGGAGGGTAACAATGAGCAGTTCTTC. It codes for CASNRREGNNEQFF.

In its sample, this clonotype was seen many times. The J gene is TRBJ1-1, the V gene TRBV3-1, with 8 nucleotides matching TRBD1. CDR1 LGHDT and CDR2 YNNKEL come from the germline V gene (reference sequence). V trimming: 6 bases; J trimming: 5 bases; junction bases outside the gene matches: 11. The length of the CDR3 is 15 residues. Written as DNA, the CDR3 is TGTGCCAGCAGTAATCAGGGGGCAGGACGGACTGAAGCTTTCTTT. This sequence encodes CASSNQGAGRTEAFF.

In this sample, this clonotype turned up many times. The chain recombines TRBV28 with TRBJ1-1; the D is unclear. Trimming took off 3 bases at V and 11 bases at J, with 13 bases between the two ends. The CDR3 has 12 residues. Germline CDR1 MDHEN, CDR2 SYDVKM. The CDR3 loop reads CASSLFGGPAFF. CDR3 sequence (DNA): TGTGCCAGCAGTTTGTTTGGCGGCCCCGCTTTCTTT.